This paragraph reports one TCR beta chain. What it binds is not known. Samples of blood were obtained at baseline, on cycle 4 day 1, and on cycle 7 day 1. The assay was immunoSEQ multiplex PCR, and TCRdb's table has in-frame clones only and misses some. This table holds 70,000 or so clones, roughly 90% found once. The sample belongs to a study of OX40 agonist ivuxolimab in advanced cancers. The CDR3 totals 15 residues. In germline, CDR1 is MDHEN, CDR2 SYDVKM. V lost 5 bases and J 0 bases, leaving 14 bases between the germline ends. Study findings and constraints: Both blood CD4+ and CD8+ T cells showed clonal growth by week 6 at 0.1 to 3.0 mg/kg.

This clonotype originated in an adult with an advanced solid tumor such as melanoma, head and neck, liver or kidney cancer. The input for sequencing was CD4+ or CD8+ T cells sorted from blood, taken in a trial of the OX40 agonist ivuxolimab. This chain connects TRBV28 to TRBJ2-7; perhaps TRBD2 as D (5 bases). CDR3 DNA: TGTGCCAGCAGTCCCCCGAGTGGGAGCTCCTACGAGCAGTACTTC. Residues: CASSPPSGSSYEQYF.